This T cell receptor (beta chain) was recovered during a study of patients and donors after allogeneic stem cell transplantation. TCRdb passed the RT-PCR reads through MiXCR, listing each CDR3 protein once. This sample has approximately 210,000 distinct CDR3 sequences; 41% occur once, and the top ten carry around 35%. This CDR3 is 14 amino acids long. Trimming removed 6 bases at V and 5 bases at J, with 14 bases between. The origin of this receptor is a human donor who was either an allogeneic HSCT recipient or a stem cell or donor lymphocyte infusion donor (not recorded which). It is not recorded whose cells these are; they may come from a transplant donor. Sequencing was carried out using blood, either unsorted or a sorted T cell fraction (not recorded which). V is TRBV12-3 or TRBV12-4 and J is TRBJ2-1; D remains unclear. The CDR3 sequence: CASSQPPQHNEQFF. The CDR3 nucleotides read TGTGCCAGCAGCCAACCCCCCCAGCACAATGAGCAGTTCTTC.